The rows below give T cell receptor beta chains drawn from one sample of a study of T cell repertoires in cytomegalovirus infection. In TCRdb, the reads were re-called with MiXCR into one record per CDR3 protein. In the table there are approximately 110,000 distinct CDR3 sequences, 29% of which are singletons. These receptors' antigens are unknown. This specimen was CD8+ T cells from cultured PBMCs, taken from culture after CMV antigen stimulation. These receptors all come from a human donor in good health (CMV status not recorded). Some clones in this sample may be carry-over from other donors' samples. The CDR3 runs from the conserved cysteine through the conserved F or W. The D gene is left open where the match is weak. Clone sizes are given selectively: once, few, many, or a class where the clone is expanded.

CASSPEGPRWGYTF	TGCGCCAGCAGCCCCGAAGGTCCGCGGTGGGGCTACACCTTC	NA	TRBJ1-2	NA	TRBV5-1	14
CASSLGDGNTIYF	TGTGCCAGCAGCCTCGGGGATGGAAACACCATATATTTT	NA	TRBJ1-3	NA	TRBV27	13
CASSPHRTGGTEGFF	TGTGCCAGCAGCCCCCACCGGACAGGGGGCACTGAAGGTTTCTTT	NA	TRBJ1-1	TRBD1	TRBV11-1	15
CAISDVVNYGYTF	TGTGCCATCAGTGACGTAGTTAACTATGGCTACACCTTC	many	TRBJ1-2	NA	TRBV10-3	13
CASRPRDRGRQETQYF	TGTGCCAGCAGACCTAGGGACAGGGGGCGTCAAGAGACCCAGTACTTC	NA	TRBJ2-5	TRBD1	TRBV28	16
CAISTGGTEAFF	TGTGCCATCAGTACAGGGGGTACTGAAGCTTTCTTT	NA	TRBJ1-1	TRBD1	TRBV10-3	12
CASSLEYTDTQYF	TGTGCCAGCAGCTTGGAGTACACAGATACGCAGTATTTT	NA	TRBJ2-3	NA	TRBV7-6	13
CASSQVSNQPQHF	TGCGCCAGCAGCCAAGTTAGCAATCAGCCCCAGCATTTT	NA	TRBJ1-5	NA	TRBV4-1	13
CASRSTDTDTQYF	TGTGCCAGCAGATCGACTGACACAGATACGCAGTATTTT	once	TRBJ2-3	NA	TRBV12-3/TRBV12-4	13
CASSPYVTGELFF	TGTGCCAGCAGCCCATATGTCACCGGGGAGCTGTTTTTT	once	TRBJ2-2	NA	TRBV14	13
CSARPGQGYSNQPQHF	TGCAGTGCTAGACCGGGACAGGGGTATAGCAATCAGCCCCAGCATTTT	NA	TRBJ1-5	TRBD1	TRBV20-1	16
CASSTRLAGGPDEEETQYF	TGCGCCAGCAGTACGCGACTAGCGGGGGGGCCTGATGAGGAAGAGACCCAGTACTTC	NA	TRBJ2-5	TRBD2	TRBV2	19
CASSRPGQGYYEQYF	TGTGCCAGCAGCCGACCGGGACAGGGTTACTACGAGCAGTACTTC	NA	TRBJ2-7	TRBD1	TRBV14	15
CSADPGHSTDTQYF	TGCAGTGCAGACCCGGGACACAGCACAGATACGCAGTATTTT	NA	TRBJ2-3	NA	TRBV20-1	14
CASSLAGSYEQYF	TGTGCCAGCAGCTTAGCCGGATCCTACGAGCAGTACTTC	many	TRBJ2-7	NA	TRBV7-9	13
CASSNRIEAFF	TGTGCCAGCAGCAACCGGATTGAAGCTTTCTTT	many	TRBJ1-1	NA	TRBV2	11
CASSLSSSGGAHSYNEQFF	TGTGCCAGCAGCTTAAGCTCTAGCGGGGGGGCCCACTCCTACAATGAGCAGTTCTTC	NA	TRBJ2-1	TRBD2	TRBV7-9	19
CASSSLTGGIYNEQFF	TGTGCCAGCAGCTCACTGACGGGGGGGATCTACAATGAGCAGTTCTTC	few	TRBJ2-1	TRBD2	TRBV7-9	16
CASSPGRGYEAFF	TGTGCCAGCAGCCCCGGACGGGGATATGAAGCTTTCTTT	NA	TRBJ1-1	NA	TRBV3-1	13
CASSLWSGVGNTGELFF	TGTGCCAGCAGTTTATGGTCCGGGGTTGGAAACACCGGGGAGCTGTTTTTT	NA	TRBJ2-2	NA	TRBV27	17
CASSEGRYEQYF	TGTGCCAGCAGTGAAGGACGCTACGAGCAGTACTTC	NA	TRBJ2-7	NA	TRBV2	12
CASSDRVGPYEQYF	TGTGCCAGCAGCGACAGGGTCGGGCCCTACGAGCAGTACTTC	few	TRBJ2-7	TRBD1	TRBV14	14
CASSLRAAQPGLETEAFF	TGTGCCAGCAGCTTACGGGCGGCCCAGCCGGGGTTGGAGACTGAAGCTTTCTTT	many	TRBJ1-1	NA	TRBV7-9	18
CASSALGQGYEQYF	TGTGCCAGCAGCGCCCTGGGGCAGGGATACGAGCAGTACTTC	NA	TRBJ2-7	NA	TRBV5-4	14
CASSPWGLGYTF	TGTGCCAGCAGCCCCTGGGGACTAGGCTACACCTTC	few	TRBJ1-2	NA	TRBV7-6	12
CASSLRTSGGPYEQYF	TGTGCCAGCAGCCTCAGGACTAGCGGGGGGCCGTACGAGCAGTACTTC	few	TRBJ2-7	TRBD2	TRBV11-2	16
CASSHRQGLNTEAFF	TGCGCCAGCAGCCACCGACAGGGCCTGAACACTGAAGCTTTCTTT	few	TRBJ1-1	TRBD1	TRBV4-1	15
CASSSEGGSYYGYTF	TGTGCCAGCAGTTCCGAAGGGGGCTCCTACTATGGCTACACCTTC	NA	TRBJ1-2	TRBD1	TRBV28	15
CASKMGLEETQYF	TGTGCCAGCAAGATGGGCTTGGAAGAGACCCAGTACTTC	few	TRBJ2-5	NA	TRBV5-4	13
CASSGYPLHENIQYF	TGTGCCAGCTCCGGATACCCCCTTCACGAAAACATTCAGTACTTC	NA	TRBJ2-4	NA	TRBV5-6	15
CASQGQGAQETQYF	TGTGCCAGCCAAGGACAGGGGGCCCAAGAGACCCAGTACTTC	NA	TRBJ2-5	TRBD1	TRBV7-9	14
CASSRGGQPQHF	TGTGCCAGCAGCCGGGGGGGACAGCCCCAGCATTTT	NA	TRBJ1-5	NA	TRBV7-6	12
CASSPGGGRQPQHF	TGTGCCAGCAGCCCTGGGGGGGGAAGGCAGCCCCAGCATTTT	many	TRBJ1-5	NA	TRBV12-3/TRBV12-4	14
CASAGQAQQGYTF	TGTGCCAGCGCGGGACAGGCCCAGCAGGGCTACACCTTC	NA	TRBJ1-2	TRBD1	TRBV27	13
CASSEPYVDSMNTEAFF	TGCGCCAGCAGTGAGCCCTACGTGGACAGCATGAACACTGAAGCTTTCTTT	NA	TRBJ1-1	NA	TRBV10-2	17
CTSSPGQGQETQYF	TGTACCAGCAGTCCGGGACAGGGCCAAGAGACCCAGTACTTC	NA	TRBJ2-5	TRBD1	TRBV27	14
CSANPFRLAGFASTDTQYF	TGCAGTGCTAATCCCTTCCGACTAGCGGGGTTTGCTAGCACAGATACGCAGTATTTT	few	TRBJ2-3	TRBD2	TRBV20-1	19
CASTPRGKSYEQYF	TGTGCCAGCACCCCGCGGGGCAAATCCTACGAGCAGTACTTC	NA	TRBJ2-7	NA	TRBV6-1	14
CASSQVGSGGTGELFF	TGTGCCAGCAGCCAAGTGGGGAGCGGGGGTACCGGGGAGCTGTTTTTT	NA	TRBJ2-2	TRBD2	TRBV4-2	16
CASSYDRGANSPLHF	TGTGCCAGCAGTTATGACAGGGGGGCGAATTCACCCCTCCACTTT	NA	TRBJ1-6	TRBD1	TRBV27	15
CASSLERASYGYTF	TGTGCCAGCAGCTTAGAAAGGGCATCATATGGCTACACCTTC	many	TRBJ1-2	NA	TRBV7-2	14
CAWSSDSSYNEQFF	TGTGCCTGGAGTTCGGACAGCTCCTACAATGAGCAGTTCTTC	NA	TRBJ2-1	NA	TRBV30	14
CSGRTGDSEKLFF	TGCAGCGGGCGGACAGGGGATAGTGAAAAACTGTTTTTT	NA	TRBJ1-4	TRBD1	TRBV29-1	13
CARPKRETQYF	TGTGCCAGACCCAAACGGGAGACCCAGTACTTC	NA	TRBJ2-5	NA	TRBV27	11
CASSPPLGYPEDTQYF	TGTGCCAGCAGCCCTCCCCTAGGTTATCCGGAAGATACGCAGTATTTT	many	TRBJ2-3	NA	TRBV12-3/TRBV12-4	16
CASSRTENQPQHF	TGTGCCAGCAGCCGGACAGAGAATCAGCCCCAGCATTTT	NA	TRBJ1-5	NA	TRBV7-9	13
CATRVGTGVGEQYF	TGTGCCACCCGTGTGGGGACAGGGGTAGGCGAGCAGTACTTC	few	TRBJ2-7	TRBD1	TRBV6-8	14
CATSDSTGNTDTQYF	TGTGCCACCAGTGATTCGACAGGGAACACAGATACGCAGTATTTT	NA	TRBJ2-3	TRBD1	TRBV24-1	15
CASSASGDSYGYTF	TGTGCCAGCAGCGCCTCAGGGGACAGCTATGGCTACACCTTC	few	TRBJ1-2	TRBD1	TRBV9	14
CSVATGTYGYTF	TGCAGCGTGGCGACAGGGACTTATGGCTACACCTTC	few	TRBJ1-2	TRBD1	TRBV29-1	12
CASSLGNYGYTF	TGCGCCAGCAGCCTGGGTAACTATGGCTACACCTTC	few	TRBJ1-2	NA	TRBV4-1	12
CASSPTQGARYEQYF	TGTGCCAGCAGCCCCACCCAGGGGGCGCGGTACGAGCAGTACTTC	few	TRBJ2-7	TRBD1	TRBV11-2	15